This T cell receptor (beta chain) stems from a study of shared clonotypes between healthy human individuals. Findings and limits, study-wide: In contrast to clonotypes shared by all four donors, non-shared clonotypes had lower generation probabilities. Although depth was large, rarefaction showed that sequencing of the sorted subsets was incomplete. Naive CD4 clonotypes were shared across a few donors at 4% to 5%.

There were only Caucasian adults among the donors, and all lived in Nashville, Tennessee. Trimming pared 3 bases from V and 8 bases from J, leaving 25 bases between. CDR1 and CDR2 (germline): MNHEY, SMNVEV (reference sequence). The CDR3 is 17 residues long. Sequencing used immunoSEQ multiplex PCR; TCRdb keeps in-frame clones, though not all of them. The table lists about 1,500,000 clones, roughly 96% of them singletons. Worth noting for this clone: Antigen specificity is unknown.

This receptor was taken from a man aged 25 to 40 in good health. The V and J genes are TRBV27 and TRBJ1-2; possible D gene TRBD1, 5 bases. Input material: naive CD4+ T cells sorted from blood. Described subset: CD45RA+ positively selected. DNA of the CDR3: TGTGCCAGCAGTTTTTCGGGGTTAAGGGGCAATGGGGGAGGCTACACCTTC. Translating it yields CASSFSGLRGNGGGYTF.